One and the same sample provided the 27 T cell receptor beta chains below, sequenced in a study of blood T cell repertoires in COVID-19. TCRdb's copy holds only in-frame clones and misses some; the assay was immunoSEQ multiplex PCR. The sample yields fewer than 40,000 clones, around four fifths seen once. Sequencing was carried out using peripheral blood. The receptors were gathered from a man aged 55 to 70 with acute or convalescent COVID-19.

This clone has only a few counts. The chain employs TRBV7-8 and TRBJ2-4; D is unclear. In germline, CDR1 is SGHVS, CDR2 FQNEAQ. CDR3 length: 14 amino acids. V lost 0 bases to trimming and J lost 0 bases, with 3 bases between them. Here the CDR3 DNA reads TGTGCCAGCAGCTTAGCCCTAGCCAAAAACATTCAGTACTTC. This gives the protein CASSLALAKNIQYF.

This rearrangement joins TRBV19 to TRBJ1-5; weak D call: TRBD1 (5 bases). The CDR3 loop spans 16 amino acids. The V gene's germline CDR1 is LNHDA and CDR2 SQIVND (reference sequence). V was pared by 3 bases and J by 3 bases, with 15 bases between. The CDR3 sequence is CASSISAIQDNQPQHF. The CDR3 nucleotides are TGTGCCAGTAGTATTTCAGCTATACAGGACAATCAGCCCCAGCATTTT.

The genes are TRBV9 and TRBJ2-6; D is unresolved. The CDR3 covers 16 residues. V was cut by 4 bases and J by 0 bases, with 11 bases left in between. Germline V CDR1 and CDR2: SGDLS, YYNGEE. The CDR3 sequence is CASSPWSPSGANVLTF. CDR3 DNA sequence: TGTGCCAGCAGCCCCTGGAGTCCCTCTGGGGCCAACGTCCTGACTTTC.

In nucleotides, the CDR3 is TGCAGCGTTCGGGACAGCCCGAACCCTAGTGGCTACACCTTC. It is translated as CSVRDSPNPSGYTF. V gene TRBV29-1 combines with J gene TRBJ1-2; TRBD1 matches 7 bases. This CDR3 is built from 14 residues. V shed 5 bases and J 7 bases; nucleotides not matched to a gene: 13. Looked up from germline, CDR1 is SQVTM and CDR2 is ANQGSEA.

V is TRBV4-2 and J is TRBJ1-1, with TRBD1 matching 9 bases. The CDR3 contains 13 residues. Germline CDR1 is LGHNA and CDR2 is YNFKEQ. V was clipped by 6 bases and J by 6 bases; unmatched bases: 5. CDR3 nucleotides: TGTGCCAGCAGGGGACAGGGCAGGTCTGAAGCTTTCTTT. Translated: CASRGQGRSEAFF.

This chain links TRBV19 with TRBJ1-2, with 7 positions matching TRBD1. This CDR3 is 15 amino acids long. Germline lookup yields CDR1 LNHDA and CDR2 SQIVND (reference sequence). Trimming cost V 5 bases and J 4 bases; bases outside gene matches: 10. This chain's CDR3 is CASSLQTGPTYGYTF. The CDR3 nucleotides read TGTGCCAGTAGTCTACAGACAGGGCCTACCTATGGCTACACCTTC.

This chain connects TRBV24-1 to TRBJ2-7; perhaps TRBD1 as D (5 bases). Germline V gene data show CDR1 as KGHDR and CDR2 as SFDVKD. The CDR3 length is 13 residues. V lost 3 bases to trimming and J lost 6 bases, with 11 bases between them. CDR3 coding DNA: TGTGCCACCAGTGATGGGCCAGGGCGCGAGCAGTACTTC. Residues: CATSDGPGREQYF.

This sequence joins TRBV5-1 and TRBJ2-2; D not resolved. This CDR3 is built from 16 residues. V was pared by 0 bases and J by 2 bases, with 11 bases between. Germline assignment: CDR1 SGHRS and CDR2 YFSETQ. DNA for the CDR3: TGCGCCAGCAGCTTGGGACACACCCGAAACACCGGGGAGCTGTTTTTT. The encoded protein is CASSLGHTRNTGELFF.

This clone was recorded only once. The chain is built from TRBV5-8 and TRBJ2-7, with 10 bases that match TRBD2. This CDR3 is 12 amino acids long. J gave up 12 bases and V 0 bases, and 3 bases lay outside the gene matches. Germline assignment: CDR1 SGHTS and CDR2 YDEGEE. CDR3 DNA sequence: TGTGCCAGCAGCTTGGGTAGCGGGAGGAGGTACTTC. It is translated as CASSLGSGRRYF.

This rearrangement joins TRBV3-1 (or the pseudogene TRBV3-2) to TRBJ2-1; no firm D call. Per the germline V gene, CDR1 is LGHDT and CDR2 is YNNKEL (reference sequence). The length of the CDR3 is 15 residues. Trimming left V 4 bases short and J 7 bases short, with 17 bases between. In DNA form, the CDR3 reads TGTGCCAGCAGCCCTCTCCCCGTTCTGGCAAATGAGCAGTTCTTC. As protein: CASSPLPVLANEQFF.

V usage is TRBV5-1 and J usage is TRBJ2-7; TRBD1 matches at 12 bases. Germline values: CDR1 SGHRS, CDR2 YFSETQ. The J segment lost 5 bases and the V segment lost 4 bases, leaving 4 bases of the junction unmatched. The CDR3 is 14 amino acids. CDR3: CASSGGQGANEQYF. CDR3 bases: TGCGCCAGCAGCGGGGGACAGGGGGCAAACGAGCAGTACTTC.

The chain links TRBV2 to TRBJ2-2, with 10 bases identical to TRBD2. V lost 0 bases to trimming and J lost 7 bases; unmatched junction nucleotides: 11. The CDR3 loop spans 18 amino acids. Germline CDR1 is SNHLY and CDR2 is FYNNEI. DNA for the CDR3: TGTGCCAGCAGTGAAGCGCGGCTAGCGGGAGAAAAGCGCGGGGAGCTGTTTTTT. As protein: CASSEARLAGEKRGELFF.

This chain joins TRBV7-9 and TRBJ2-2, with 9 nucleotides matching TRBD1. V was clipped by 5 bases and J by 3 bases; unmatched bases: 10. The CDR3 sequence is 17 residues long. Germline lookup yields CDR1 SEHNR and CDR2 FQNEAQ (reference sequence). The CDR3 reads CASSPGQGGWYTGELFF. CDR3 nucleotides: TGTGCCAGCAGCCCGGGACAGGGTGGCTGGTACACCGGGGAGCTGTTTTTT.

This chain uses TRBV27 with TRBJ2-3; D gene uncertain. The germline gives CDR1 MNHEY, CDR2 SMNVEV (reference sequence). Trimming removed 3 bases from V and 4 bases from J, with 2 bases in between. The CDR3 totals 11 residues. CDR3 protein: CASSFSDTQYF. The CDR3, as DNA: TGTGCCAGCAGTTTCTCAGATACGCAGTATTTT.

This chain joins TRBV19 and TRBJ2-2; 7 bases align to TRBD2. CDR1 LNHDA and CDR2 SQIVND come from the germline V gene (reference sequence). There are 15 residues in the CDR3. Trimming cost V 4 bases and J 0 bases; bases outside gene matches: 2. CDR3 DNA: TGTGCCAGTAGTAGACTAGCTCCGAACACCGGGGAGCTGTTTTTT. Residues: CASSRLAPNTGELFF. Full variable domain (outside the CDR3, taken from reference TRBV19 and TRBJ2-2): DGGITQSPKYLFRKEGQNVTLSCEQNLNHDAMYWYRQDPGQGLRLIYYSQIVNDFQKGDIAEGYSVSREKKESFPLTVTSAQKNPTAFYLCASSRLAPNTGELFFGEGSRLTVL.

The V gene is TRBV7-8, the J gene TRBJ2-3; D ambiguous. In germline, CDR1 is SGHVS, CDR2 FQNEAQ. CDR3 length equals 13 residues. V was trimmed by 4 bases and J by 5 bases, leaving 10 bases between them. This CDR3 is CASSSNLRDTQYF. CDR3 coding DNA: TGTGCCAGCAGCTCCAACTTGAGAGATACGCAGTATTTT.

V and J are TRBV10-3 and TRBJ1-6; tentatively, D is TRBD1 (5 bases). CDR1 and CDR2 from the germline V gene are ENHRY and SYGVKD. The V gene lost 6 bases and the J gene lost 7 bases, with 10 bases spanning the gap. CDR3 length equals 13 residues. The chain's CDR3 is CAIRTVKNSPLHF. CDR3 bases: TGTGCCATCAGGACAGTCAAAAATTCACCCCTCCACTTT.

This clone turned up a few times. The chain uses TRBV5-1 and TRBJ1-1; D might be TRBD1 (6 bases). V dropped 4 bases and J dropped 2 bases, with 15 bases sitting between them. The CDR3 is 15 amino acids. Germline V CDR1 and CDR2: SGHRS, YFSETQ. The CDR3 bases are TGCGCCAGCAGCCTGGAAACAGGGATCAACACTGAAGCTTTCTTT. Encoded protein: CASSLETGINTEAFF.

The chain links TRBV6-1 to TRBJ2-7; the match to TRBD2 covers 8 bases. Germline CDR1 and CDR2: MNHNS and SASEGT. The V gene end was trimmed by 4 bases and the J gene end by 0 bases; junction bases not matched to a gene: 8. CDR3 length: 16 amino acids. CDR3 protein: CASSGLTSAHSYEQYF. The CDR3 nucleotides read TGTGCCAGCAGTGGGCTGACTAGCGCCCACTCCTACGAGCAGTACTTC.

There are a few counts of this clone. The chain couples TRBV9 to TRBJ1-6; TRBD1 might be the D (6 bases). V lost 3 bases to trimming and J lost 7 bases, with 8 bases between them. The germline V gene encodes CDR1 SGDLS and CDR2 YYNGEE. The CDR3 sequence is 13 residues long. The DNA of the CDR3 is TGTGCCAGCAGCGCTACAGGGAATTCACCCCTCCACTTT. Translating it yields CASSATGNSPLHF.

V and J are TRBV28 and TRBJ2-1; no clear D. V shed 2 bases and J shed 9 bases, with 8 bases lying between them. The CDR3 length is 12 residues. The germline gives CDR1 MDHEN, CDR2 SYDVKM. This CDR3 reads CASSLSIGEQFF. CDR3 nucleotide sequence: TGTGCCAGCAGTTTAAGCATTGGTGAGCAGTTCTTC.

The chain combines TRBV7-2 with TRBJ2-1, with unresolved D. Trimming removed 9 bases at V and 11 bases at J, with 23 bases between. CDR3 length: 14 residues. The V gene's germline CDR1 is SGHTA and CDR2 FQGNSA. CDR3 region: CASMTSTGQYQQFF. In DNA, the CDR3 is TGTGCCAGTATGACCAGTACTGGGCAGTATCAGCAGTTCTTC.

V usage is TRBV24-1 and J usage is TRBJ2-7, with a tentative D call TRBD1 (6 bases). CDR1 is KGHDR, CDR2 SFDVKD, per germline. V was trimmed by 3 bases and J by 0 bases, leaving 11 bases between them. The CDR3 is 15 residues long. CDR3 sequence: CATSDRVGGSYEQYF. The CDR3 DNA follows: TGTGCCACCAGTGATCGGGTAGGGGGCTCCTACGAGCAGTACTTC.

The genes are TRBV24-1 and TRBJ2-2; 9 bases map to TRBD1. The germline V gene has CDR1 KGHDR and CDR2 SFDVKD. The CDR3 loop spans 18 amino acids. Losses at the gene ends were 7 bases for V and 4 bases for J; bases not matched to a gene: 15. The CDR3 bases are TGTGCCACCAGCGCAACCCGGGACAGGGTTCGGGTCACCGGGGAGCTGTTTTTT. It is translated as CATSATRDRVRVTGELFF.

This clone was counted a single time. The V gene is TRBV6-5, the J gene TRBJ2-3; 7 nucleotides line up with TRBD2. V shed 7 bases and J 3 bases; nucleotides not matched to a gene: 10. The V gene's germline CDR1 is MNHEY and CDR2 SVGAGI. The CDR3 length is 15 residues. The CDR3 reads CASIKGREFTDTQYF. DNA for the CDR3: TGTGCCAGCATAAAGGGGCGGGAGTTTACAGATACGCAGTATTTT.

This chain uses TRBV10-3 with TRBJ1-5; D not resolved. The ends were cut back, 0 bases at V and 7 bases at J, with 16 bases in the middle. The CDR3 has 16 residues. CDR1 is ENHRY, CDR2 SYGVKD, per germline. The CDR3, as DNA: TGTGCCATCAGTGAGTCAGCTACGGGGTGGCGGCAGCCCCAGCATTTT. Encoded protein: CAISESATGWRQPQHF.

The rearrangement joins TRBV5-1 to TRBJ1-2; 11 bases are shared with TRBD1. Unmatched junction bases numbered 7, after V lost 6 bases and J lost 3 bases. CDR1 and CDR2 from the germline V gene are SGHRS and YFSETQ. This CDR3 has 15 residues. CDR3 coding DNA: TGCGCCAGCAAGGGCGGACAGGGGGCATACTATGGCTACACCTTC. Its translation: CASKGGQGAYYGYTF.